These 12 T cell receptor beta chains share one sample of origin, sequenced in a study of OX40 agonist ivuxolimab in advanced cancers. Clones were sequenced by immunoSEQ multiplex PCR, and TCRdb holds only the in-frame ones, with some missing. This table holds 90,000 to 100,000 clones, 75% to 90% found once. This specimen consisted of CD4+ or CD8+ T cells sorted from blood, obtained in a trial of the OX40 agonist ivuxolimab. Receptor source: an adult with an advanced solid tumor such as melanoma, head and neck, liver or kidney cancer.

V usage is TRBV10-3 and J usage is TRBJ2-3; D is tentatively TRBD1 or TRBD2 (6 bases each). Trimming left V 6 bases short and J 3 bases short, with 7 bases between. Germline V lookup: CDR1 ENHRY, CDR2 SYGVKD. The CDR3 consists of 12 residues. In nucleotides, the CDR3 is TGTGCCATCAGAGGGGGGACAGATACGCAGTATTTT. It yields the protein CAIRGGTDTQYF.

V usage is TRBV27 and J usage is TRBJ1-5; D is perhaps TRBD1 (5 bases). The V end was cut by 3 bases, the J end by 2 bases, with 8 bases between. The CDR3 extends over 14 amino acids. Germline CDR1 is MNHEY and CDR2 is SMNVEV (reference sequence). The CDR3 nucleotides are TGTGCCAGCAGTTTGGGAGGGGGCAATCAGCCCCAGCATTTT. Its translation: CASSLGGGNQPQHF.

V is TRBV11-2 and J is TRBJ2-7; 12 nucleotides match TRBD2. Germline V lookup: CDR1 SGHAT, CDR2 FQNNGV. The CDR3 has 14 residues. With 2 bases clipped from V and 4 bases from J, the junction kept 0 bases outside the gene matches. Written as DNA, the CDR3 is TGTGCCAGCAGCTTAACTAGCGGGAGGTACGAGCAGTACTTC. This translates into CASSLTSGRYEQYF.

The chain carries TRBV5-1 and TRBJ2-3, with D possibly matching TRBD2 (5 bases). Germline CDR1 is SGHRS and CDR2 is YFSETQ. The CDR3 is 15 residues long. V lost 4 bases to trimming and J lost 0 bases, with 12 bases between them. In DNA form, the CDR3 reads TGCGCCAGCAGCCAACCACTAGAAAGCACAGATACGCAGTATTTT. Its protein is CASSQPLESTDTQYF. Full variable domain (missing parts from reference TRBV5-1 and TRBJ2-3): KAGVTQTPRYLIKTRGQQVTLSCSPISGHRSVSWYQQTPGQGLQFLFEYFSETQRNKGNFPGRFSGRQFSNSRSEMNVSTLELGDSALYLCASSQPLESTDTQYFGPGTRLTVL.

J is TRBJ1-2 and V is TRBV6-5; 7 positions agree with TRBD1. V dropped 2 bases and J dropped 7; count of bases not matched to a gene: 1. Per germline, CDR1 MNHEY and CDR2 SVGAGI. The CDR3 runs 12 residues. CDR3 nucleotides: TGTGCCAGCAGTTACGACAGGGTTGGCTACACCTTC. This encodes CASSYDRVGYTF.

The chain joins TRBV10-2 to TRBJ2-3; 10 nucleotides agree with TRBD2. Germline V gene sequence: CDR1 WSHSY, CDR2 SAAADI. CDR3 size: 15 residues. V lost 3 bases, J lost 3 bases, and 3 bases stayed unmatched. The CDR3 sequence is CASSERAGGTDTQYF. The CDR3 region has the DNA TGCGCCAGCAGTGAACGAGCGGGAGGGACAGATACGCAGTATTTT.

V usage is TRBV21-1 and J usage is TRBJ1-2; no check of the table's D call, TRBD1, against the DNA was made. TRBV21-1 is a pseudogene segment. CDR3 length: 16 residues. CDR3 in DNA: TGTGCCAGCCTCCGTTTAAGGACAGGACCTAACTATGGCTACACCTTC. As protein: CASLRLRTGPNYGYTF.

For the CDR3, the DNA is TGTGCCAGCAGTTTGCAAGGGAGCACTGAAGCTTTCTTT. Translating gives CASSLQGSTEAFF. The rearrangement uses TRBV27 and TRBJ1-1; D is unclear. The ends were cut back, 3 bases at V and 4 bases at J, with 9 bases in the middle. The germline CDR1 and CDR2 sequences are MNHEY and SMNVEV (reference sequence). The CDR3 has 13 amino acids.

V usage is TRBV27 and J usage is TRBJ2-1, with D tentatively TRBD2 (6 bases). With 5 bases removed from V and 2 bases from J, the gap between germline ends came to 10 bases. CDR1 and CDR2 from the germline V gene are MNHEY and SMNVEV (reference sequence). The CDR3 contains 14 residues. Here the CDR3 DNA reads TGTGCCAGCAGTAACGGGGGAACCTACAATGAGCAGTTCTTC. This sequence encodes CASSNGGTYNEQFF.

V usage is TRBV19 and J usage is TRBJ2-3, with D unresolved. The germline gives CDR1 LNHDA, CDR2 SQIVND (reference sequence). Trimming removed 3 bases at V and 1 base at J, with 5 bases between. This CDR3 has 13 amino acids. The CDR3 coding sequence is TGTGCCAGTAGTATTACCGGCACAGATACGCAGTATTTT. It encodes CASSITGTDTQYF.

V is TRBV19 and J is TRBJ1-5; 7 bases agree with TRBD1. With V trimmed by 5 bases and J by 6 bases, 4 bases remained unmatched. The CDR3 runs 13 residues. The germline V gene has CDR1 LNHDA and CDR2 SQIVND (reference sequence). The DNA for the CDR3 is TGTGCCAGTAGTCCGGGGACAGCTCAGCCCCAGCATTTT. This codes for CASSPGTAQPQHF.

This sequence joins TRBV28 and TRBJ1-1; D not resolved. Germline CDR1 is MDHEN and CDR2 is SYDVKM. Trimming left V 3 bases short and J 4 bases short, with 12 bases between. The CDR3 consists of 14 residues. The chain's CDR3 is CASSLGGVSTEAFF. In DNA form, the CDR3 reads TGTGCCAGCAGTTTGGGTGGGGTAAGCACTGAAGCTTTCTTT.